The clone carrying this TCR beta chain was recorded many times. The antigen is unknown. This record belongs to a study of CD8 T cells in ankylosing spondylitis. Study results and caveats: Peripheral blood samples showed relatively rare disease-linked clones, and these clones were CD8+. In ankylosing spondylitis blood, a motif of fewer than 10 highly homologous TCR beta variants appeared characteristic. Significant enrichment of disease-linked clones was reportedly seen in matched ankylosing spondylitis synovial fluid.

After removal of 8 bases from V and 4 bases from J, the junction contained 8 bases not matched to a gene. The V gene's germline CDR1 is MNHEY and CDR2 SMNVEV (reference sequence). The CDR3 has 14 residues. 5'-RACE, quantitative and with molecular barcodes, yielded the TCR beta libraries. One entry per CDR3 protein results from TCRdb running MiXCR on the 5' RACE reads. The sample includes roughly 150,000 distinct CDR3 sequences, about 6.7% of them seen just once. The chain has TRBV27 and TRBJ2-3; 8 bases align to TRBD1. The sample comprised blood, either unsorted or a sorted T cell fraction (not recorded which). This TCR was recovered from a female donor with ankylosing spondylitis or in good health (not recorded which). In nucleotides, the CDR3 is TGTGCCAGCTCGGTCGGGACAGGTTCAGATACGCAGTATTTT. It encodes CASSVGTGSDTQYF.